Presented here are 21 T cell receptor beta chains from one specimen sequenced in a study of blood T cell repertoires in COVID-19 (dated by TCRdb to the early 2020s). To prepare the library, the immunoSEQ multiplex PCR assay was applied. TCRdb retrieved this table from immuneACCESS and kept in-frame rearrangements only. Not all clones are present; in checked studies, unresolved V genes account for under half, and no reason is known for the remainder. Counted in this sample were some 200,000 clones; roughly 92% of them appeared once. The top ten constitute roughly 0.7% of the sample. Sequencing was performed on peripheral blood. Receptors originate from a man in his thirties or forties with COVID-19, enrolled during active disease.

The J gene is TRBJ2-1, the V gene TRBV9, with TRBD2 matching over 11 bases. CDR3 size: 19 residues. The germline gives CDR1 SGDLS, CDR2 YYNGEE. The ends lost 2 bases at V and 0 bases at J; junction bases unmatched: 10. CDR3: CASSVTSGVPPSSYNEQFF. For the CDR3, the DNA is TGTGCCAGCAGCGTGACTAGCGGGGTCCCGCCGAGCTCCTACAATGAGCAGTTCTTC. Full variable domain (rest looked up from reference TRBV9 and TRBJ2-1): DSGVTQTPKHLITATGQRVTLRCSPRSGDLSVYWYQQSLDQGLQFLIQYYNGEERAKGNILERFSAQQFPDLHSELNLSSLELGDSALYFCASSVTSGVPPSSYNEQFFGPGTRLTVL.

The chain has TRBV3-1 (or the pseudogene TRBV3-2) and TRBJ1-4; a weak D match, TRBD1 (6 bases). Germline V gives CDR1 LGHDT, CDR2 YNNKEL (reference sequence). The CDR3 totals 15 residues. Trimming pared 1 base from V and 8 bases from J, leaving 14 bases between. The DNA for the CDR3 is TGTGCCAGCAGCCAAGCGACAGGCGGAATGGAAAAACTGTTTTTT. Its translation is CASSQATGGMEKLFF.

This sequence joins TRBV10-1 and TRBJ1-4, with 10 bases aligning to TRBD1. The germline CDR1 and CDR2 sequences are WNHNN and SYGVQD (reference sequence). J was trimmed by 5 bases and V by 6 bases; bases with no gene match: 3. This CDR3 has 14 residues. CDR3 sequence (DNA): TGCGCCAGCAGCGACAGGGGGCGAAATGAAAAACTGTTTTTT. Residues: CASSDRGRNEKLFF.

The CDR3: CASSLADTSPTF. The DNA of the CDR3 is TGTGCCAGCAGTTTAGCGGACACCTCTCCCACCTTC. This chain joins TRBV12-3 or TRBV12-4 and TRBJ1-2; D is perhaps TRBD1 (5 bases). This CDR3 has 12 amino acids. Trimming took off 0 bases at V and 13 bases at J, with 12 bases between the two ends.

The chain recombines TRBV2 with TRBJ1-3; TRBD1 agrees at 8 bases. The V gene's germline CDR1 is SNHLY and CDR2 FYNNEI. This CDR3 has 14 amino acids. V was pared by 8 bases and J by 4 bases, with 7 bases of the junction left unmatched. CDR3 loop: CASGQGQGGNTIYF. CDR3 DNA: TGTGCCAGCGGACAGGGTCAAGGCGGAAACACCATATATTTT. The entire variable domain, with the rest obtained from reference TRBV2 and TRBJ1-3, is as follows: EPEVTQTPSHQVTQMGQEVILRCVPISNHLYFYWYRQILGQKVEFLVSFYNNEISEKSEIFDDQFSVERPDGSNFTLKIRSTKLEDSAMYFCASGQGQGGNTIYFGEGSWLTVV.

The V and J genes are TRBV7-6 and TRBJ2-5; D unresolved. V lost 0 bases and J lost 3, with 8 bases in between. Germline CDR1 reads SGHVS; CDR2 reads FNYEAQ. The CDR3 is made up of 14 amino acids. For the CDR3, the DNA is TGTGCCAGCAGCTTAGCGTACAGAGAAGAGACCCAGTACTTC. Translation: CASSLAYREETQYF.

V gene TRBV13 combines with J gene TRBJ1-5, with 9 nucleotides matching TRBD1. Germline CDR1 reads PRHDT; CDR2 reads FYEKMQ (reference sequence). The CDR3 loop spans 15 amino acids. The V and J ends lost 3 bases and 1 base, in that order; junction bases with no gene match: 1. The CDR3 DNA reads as TGTGCCAGCAGCTTGGGGACAGGGAGCAATCAGCCCCAGCATTTT. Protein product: CASSLGTGSNQPQHF. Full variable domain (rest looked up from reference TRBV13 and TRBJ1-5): AAGVIQSPRHLIKEKRETATLKCYPIPRHDTVYWYQQGPGQDPQFLISFYEKMQSDKGSIPDRFSAQQFSDYHSELNMSSLELGDSALYFCASSLGTGSNQPQHFGDGTRLSIL.

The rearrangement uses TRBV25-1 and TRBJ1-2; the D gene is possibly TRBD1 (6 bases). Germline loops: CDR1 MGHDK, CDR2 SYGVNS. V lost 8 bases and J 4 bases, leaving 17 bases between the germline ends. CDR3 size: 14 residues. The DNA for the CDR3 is TGTGCCAGCGCGTGGGGGCAAGGGAGCTATGGCTACACCTTC. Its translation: CASAWGQGSYGYTF.

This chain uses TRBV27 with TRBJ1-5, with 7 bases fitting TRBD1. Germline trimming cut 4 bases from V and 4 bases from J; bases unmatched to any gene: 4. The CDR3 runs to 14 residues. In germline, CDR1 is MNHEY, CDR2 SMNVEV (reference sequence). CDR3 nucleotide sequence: TGTGCCAGCAGTTCGACAGGGCTTAATCAGCCCCAGCATTTT. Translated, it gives CASSSTGLNQPQHF.

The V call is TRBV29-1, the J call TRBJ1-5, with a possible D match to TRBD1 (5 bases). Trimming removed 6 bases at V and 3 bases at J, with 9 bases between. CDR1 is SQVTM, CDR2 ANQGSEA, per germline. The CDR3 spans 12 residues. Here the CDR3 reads CSVGGHNQPQHF. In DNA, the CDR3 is TGCAGCGTCGGCGGACACAATCAGCCCCAGCATTTT.

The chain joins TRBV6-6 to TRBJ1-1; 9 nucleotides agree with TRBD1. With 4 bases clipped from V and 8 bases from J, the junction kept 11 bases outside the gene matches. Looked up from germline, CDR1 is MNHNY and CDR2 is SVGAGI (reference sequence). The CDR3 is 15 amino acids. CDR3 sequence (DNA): TGTGCCAGCAGTTTTCACTCGGACAGGGGTGGGGAAGCTTTCTTT. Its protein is CASSFHSDRGGEAFF.

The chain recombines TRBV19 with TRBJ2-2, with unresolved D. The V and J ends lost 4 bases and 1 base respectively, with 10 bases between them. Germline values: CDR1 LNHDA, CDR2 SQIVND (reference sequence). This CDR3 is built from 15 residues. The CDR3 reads CASSTSALNTGELFF. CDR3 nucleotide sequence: TGTGCCAGTAGTACATCAGCGCTGAACACCGGGGAGCTGTTTTTT.

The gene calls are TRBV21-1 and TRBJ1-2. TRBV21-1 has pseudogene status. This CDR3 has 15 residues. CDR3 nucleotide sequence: TGTGCCAGCAGCTCGGCCAGGGCGGGAAACTATGGCTACACCTTC. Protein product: CASSSARAGNYGYTF.

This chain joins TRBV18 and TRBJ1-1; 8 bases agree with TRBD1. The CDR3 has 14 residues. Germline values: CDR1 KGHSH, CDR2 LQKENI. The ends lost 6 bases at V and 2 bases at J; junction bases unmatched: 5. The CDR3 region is CASSSGGRNTEAFF. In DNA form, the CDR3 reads TGTGCCAGCTCGTCAGGGGGCAGAAACACTGAAGCTTTCTTT.

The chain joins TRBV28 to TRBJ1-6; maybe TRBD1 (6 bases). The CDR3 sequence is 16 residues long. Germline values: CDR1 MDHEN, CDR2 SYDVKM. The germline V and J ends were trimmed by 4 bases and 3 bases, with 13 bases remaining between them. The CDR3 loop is CASSSGGGGYNSPLHF. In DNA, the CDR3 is TGTGCCAGCAGTTCCGGGGGCGGGGGCTATAATTCACCCCTCCACTTT.

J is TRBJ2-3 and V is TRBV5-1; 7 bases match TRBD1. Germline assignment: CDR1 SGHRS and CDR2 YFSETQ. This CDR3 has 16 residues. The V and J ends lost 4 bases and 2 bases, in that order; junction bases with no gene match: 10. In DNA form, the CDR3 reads TGCGCCAGCAGCAAGGGACCAGGGGGTGTCACAGATACGCAGTATTTT. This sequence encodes CASSKGPGGVTDTQYF.

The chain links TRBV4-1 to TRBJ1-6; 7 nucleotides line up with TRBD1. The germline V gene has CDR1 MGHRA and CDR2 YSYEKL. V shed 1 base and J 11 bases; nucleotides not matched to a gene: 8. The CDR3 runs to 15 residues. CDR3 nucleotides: TGCGCCAGCAGCCAAGCGACAGGGTTGGGGCCACCCCTCCACTTT. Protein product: CASSQATGLGPPLHF.

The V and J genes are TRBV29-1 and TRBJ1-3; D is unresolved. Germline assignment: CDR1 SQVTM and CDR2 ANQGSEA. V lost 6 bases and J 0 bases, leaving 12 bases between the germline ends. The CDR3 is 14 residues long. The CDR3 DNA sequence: TGCAGCGTCGAGGAGGGAAGCTCTGGAAACACCATATATTTT. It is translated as CSVEEGSSGNTIYF.

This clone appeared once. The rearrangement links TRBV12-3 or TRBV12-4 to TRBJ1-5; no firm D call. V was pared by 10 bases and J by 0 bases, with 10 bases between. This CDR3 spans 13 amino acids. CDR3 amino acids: CATSRDSNQPQHF. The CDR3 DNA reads TGTGCCACCTCAAGAGATAGCAATCAGCCCCAGCATTTT.

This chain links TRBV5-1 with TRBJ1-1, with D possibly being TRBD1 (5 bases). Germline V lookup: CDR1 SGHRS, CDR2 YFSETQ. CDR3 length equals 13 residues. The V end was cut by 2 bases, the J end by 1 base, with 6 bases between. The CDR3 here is CASSFRGNTEAFF. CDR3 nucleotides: TGCGCCAGCAGCTTTAGGGGGAACACTGAAGCTTTCTTT.

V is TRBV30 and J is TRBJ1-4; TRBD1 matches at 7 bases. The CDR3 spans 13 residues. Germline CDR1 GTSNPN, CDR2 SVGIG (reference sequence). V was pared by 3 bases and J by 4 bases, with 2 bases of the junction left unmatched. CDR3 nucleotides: TGTGCCTGGAGGACAGGGAATAATGAAAAACTGTTTTTT. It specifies CAWRTGNNEKLFF. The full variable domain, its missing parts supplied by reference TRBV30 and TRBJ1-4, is SQTIHQWPATLVQPVGSPLSLECTVEGTSNPNLYWYRQAAGRGLQLLFYSVGIGQISSEVPQNLSASRPQDRQFILSSKKLLLSDSGFYLCAWRTGNNEKLFFGSGTQLSVL.